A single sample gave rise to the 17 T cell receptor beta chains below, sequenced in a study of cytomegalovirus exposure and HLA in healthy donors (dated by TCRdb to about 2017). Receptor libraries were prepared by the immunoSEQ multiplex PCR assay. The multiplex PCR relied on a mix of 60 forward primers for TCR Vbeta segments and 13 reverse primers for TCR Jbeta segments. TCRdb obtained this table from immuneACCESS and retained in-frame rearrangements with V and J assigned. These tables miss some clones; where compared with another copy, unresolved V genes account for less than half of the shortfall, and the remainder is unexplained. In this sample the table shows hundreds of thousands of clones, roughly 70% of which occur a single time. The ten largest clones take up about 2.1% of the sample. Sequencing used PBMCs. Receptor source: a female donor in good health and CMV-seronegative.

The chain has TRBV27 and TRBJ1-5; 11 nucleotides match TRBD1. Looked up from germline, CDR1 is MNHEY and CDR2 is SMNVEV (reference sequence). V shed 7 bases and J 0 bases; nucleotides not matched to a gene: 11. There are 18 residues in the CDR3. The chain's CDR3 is CASTPFGTGGSSNQPQHF. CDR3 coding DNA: TGTGCCAGCACCCCGTTCGGGACAGGGGGATCTAGCAATCAGCCCCAGCATTTT.

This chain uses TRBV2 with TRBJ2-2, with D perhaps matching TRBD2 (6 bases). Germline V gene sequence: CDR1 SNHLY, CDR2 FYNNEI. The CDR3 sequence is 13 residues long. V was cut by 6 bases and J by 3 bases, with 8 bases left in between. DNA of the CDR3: TGTGCCAGCAGGCGGGGTGACACCGGGGAGCTGTTTTTT. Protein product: CASRRGDTGELFF. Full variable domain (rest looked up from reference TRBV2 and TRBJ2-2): EPEVTQTPSHQVTQMGQEVILRCVPISNHLYFYWYRQILGQKVEFLVSFYNNEISEKSEIFDDQFSVERPDGSNFTLKIRSTKLEDSAMYFCASRRGDTGELFFGEGSRLTVL.

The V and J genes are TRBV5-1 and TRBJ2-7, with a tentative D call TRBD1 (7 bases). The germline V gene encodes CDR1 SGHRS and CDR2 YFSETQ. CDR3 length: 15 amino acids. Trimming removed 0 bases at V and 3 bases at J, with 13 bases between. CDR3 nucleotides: TGCGCCAGCAGCTTGGAGCAGGGGGGAGGCTACGAGCAGTACTTC. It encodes CASSLEQGGGYEQYF.

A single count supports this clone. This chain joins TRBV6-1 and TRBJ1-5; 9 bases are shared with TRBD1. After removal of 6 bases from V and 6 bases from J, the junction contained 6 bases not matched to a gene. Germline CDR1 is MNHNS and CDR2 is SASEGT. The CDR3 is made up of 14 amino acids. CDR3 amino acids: CASRRTGEGQPQHF. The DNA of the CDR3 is TGTGCCAGCAGGAGGACAGGGGAAGGTCAGCCCCAGCATTTT.

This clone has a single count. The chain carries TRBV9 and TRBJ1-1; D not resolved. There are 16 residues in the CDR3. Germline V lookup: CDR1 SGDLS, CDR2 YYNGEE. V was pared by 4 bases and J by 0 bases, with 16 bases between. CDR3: CASSPHEAGMNTEAFF. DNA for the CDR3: TGTGCCAGCAGCCCTCACGAGGCGGGGATGAACACTGAAGCTTTCTTT.

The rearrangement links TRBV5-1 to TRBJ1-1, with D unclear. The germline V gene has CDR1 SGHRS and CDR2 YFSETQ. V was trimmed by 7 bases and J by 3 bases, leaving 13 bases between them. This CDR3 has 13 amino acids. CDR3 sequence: CASEVARDTEAFF. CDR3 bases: TGCGCCAGCGAGGTGGCACGAGACACTGAAGCTTTCTTT.

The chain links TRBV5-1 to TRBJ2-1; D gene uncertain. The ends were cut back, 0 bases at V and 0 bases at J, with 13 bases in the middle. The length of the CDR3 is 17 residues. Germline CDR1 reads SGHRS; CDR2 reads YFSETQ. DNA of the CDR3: TGCGCCAGCAGCTTGGCCCAACGGGTAGACTCCTACAATGAGCAGTTCTTC. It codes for CASSLAQRVDSYNEQFF.

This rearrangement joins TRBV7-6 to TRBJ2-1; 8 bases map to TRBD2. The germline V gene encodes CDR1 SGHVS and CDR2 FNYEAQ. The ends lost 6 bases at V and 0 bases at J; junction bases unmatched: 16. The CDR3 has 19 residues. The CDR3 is CASRVGASGQTSSYNEQFF. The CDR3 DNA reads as TGTGCCAGCAGGGTGGGGGCTAGCGGGCAAACCAGCTCCTACAATGAGCAGTTCTTC.

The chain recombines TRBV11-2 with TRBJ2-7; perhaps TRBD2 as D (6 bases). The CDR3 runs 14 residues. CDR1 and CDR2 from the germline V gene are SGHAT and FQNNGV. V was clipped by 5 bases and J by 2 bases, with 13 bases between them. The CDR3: CASSPLSGPYEQYF. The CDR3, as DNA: TGTGCCAGCAGCCCGCTTAGCGGACCCTACGAGCAGTACTTC.

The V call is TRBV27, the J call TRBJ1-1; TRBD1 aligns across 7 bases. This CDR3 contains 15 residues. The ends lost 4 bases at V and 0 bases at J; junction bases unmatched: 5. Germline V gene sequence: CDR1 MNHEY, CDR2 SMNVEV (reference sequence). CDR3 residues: CASSSGQIMNTEAFF. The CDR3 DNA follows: TGTGCCAGCAGTTCGGGACAGATCATGAACACTGAAGCTTTCTTT.

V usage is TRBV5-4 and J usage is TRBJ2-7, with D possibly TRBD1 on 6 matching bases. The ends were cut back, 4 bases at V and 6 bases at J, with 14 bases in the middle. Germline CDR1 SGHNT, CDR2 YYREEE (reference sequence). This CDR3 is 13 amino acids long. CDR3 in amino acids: CASSQPDRPEQYF. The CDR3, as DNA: TGTGCCAGCAGCCAGCCGGACAGACCCGAGCAGTACTTC. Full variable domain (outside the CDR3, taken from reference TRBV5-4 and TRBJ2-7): ETGVTQSPTHLIKTRGQQVTLRCSSQSGHNTVSWYQQALGQGPQFIFQYYREEENGRGNFPPRFSGLQFPNYSSELNVNALELDDSALYLCASSQPDRPEQYFGPGTRLTVT.

The CDR3 region is CASSKAPRGLGTNEKLFF. CDR3 bases: TGTGCCAGCAGCAAGGCCCCCAGGGGGCTGGGGACTAATGAAAAACTGTTTTTT. The J gene is TRBJ1-4, the V gene TRBV21-1; the D call in the table, TRBD1, was not verified against the DNA. TRBV21-1 is listed as a pseudogene. The CDR3 covers 18 residues.

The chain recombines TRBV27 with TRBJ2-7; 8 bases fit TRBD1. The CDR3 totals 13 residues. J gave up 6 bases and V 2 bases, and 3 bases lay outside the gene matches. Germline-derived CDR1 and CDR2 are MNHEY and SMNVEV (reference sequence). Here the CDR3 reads CASSLPTGGEQYF. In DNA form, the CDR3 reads TGTGCCAGCAGTTTACCCACAGGGGGCGAGCAGTACTTC.

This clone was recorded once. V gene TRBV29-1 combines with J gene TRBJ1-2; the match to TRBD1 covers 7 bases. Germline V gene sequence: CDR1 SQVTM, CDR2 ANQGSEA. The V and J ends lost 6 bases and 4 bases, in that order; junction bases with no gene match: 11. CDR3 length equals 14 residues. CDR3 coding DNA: TGCAGCGTCGCCCCTACGACAGGGATCTATGGCTACACCTTC. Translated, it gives CSVAPTTGIYGYTF.

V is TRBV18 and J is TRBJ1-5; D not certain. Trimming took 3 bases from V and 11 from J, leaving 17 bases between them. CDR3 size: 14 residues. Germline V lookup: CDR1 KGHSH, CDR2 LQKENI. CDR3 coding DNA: TGTGCCAGCTCACCCGACTCGACCCTTTCAGCCCAGCATTTT. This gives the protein CASSPDSTLSAQHF. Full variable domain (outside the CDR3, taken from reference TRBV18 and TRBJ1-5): NAGVMQNPRHLVRRRGQEARLRCSPMKGHSHVYWYRQLPEEGLKFMVYLQKENIIDESGMPKERFSAEFPKEGPSILRIQQVVRGDSAAYFCASSPDSTLSAQHFGDGTRLSIL.

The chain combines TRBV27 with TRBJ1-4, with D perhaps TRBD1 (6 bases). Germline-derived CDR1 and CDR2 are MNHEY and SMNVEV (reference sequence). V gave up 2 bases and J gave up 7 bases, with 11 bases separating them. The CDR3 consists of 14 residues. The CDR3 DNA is TGTGCCAGCAGTTTAATACAGGGAAGTGAAAAACTGTTTTTT. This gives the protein CASSLIQGSEKLFF. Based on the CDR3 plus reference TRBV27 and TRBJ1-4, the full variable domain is EAQVTQNPRYLITVTGKKLTVTCSQNMNHEYMSWYRQDPGLGLRQIYYSMNVEVTDKGDVPEGYKVSRKEKRNFPLILESPSPNQTSLYFCASSLIQGSEKLFFGSGTQLSVL.

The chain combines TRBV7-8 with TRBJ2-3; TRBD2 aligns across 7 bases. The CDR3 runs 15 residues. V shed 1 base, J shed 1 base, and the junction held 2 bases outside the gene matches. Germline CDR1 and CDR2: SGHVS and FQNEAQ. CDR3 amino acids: CASSLGLAGTDTQYF. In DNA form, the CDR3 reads TGTGCCAGCAGCTTAGGACTAGCCGGCACAGATACGCAGTATTTT.